The clone carrying this T cell receptor beta chain was picked up many times. Antigen unknown. This CDR3 comprises 13 residues. Trimming removed 5 bases at V and 7 bases at J, with 14 bases between. CDR1 is SGHAT and CDR2 is FQNNGV in the germline V gene. The data stem from a study of T cell repertoires in cytomegalovirus infection. Background on the study: Based on public TCR beta signatures, there were indications of CMV infection and of a matching HLA type.

Study-level findings and limits: HLA-C-restricted TCR beta clonotypes specific for CMV led the ex vivo response.

TCRdb processed the reads anew with MiXCR; each CDR3 protein has one entry. The table includes 250,000 or so distinct CDR3 sequences, roughly an eighth detected once. The source material was PBMCs. The chain is built from TRBV11-2 and TRBJ1-2; TRBD1 might be the D (5 bases). This receptor was obtained from a human donor in good health (CMV status not recorded). Some clones in this sample may be carry-over from other donors' samples. In DNA, the CDR3 is TGTGCCAGCAGCCCAGGGACTGTAGGTGGCTACACCTTC. Its translation: CASSPGTVGGYTF.